This entry describes one T cell receptor (beta chain). This entry comes from a study of blood T cell repertoires in COVID-19. Turning to the study itself: Samples representing acute and convalescent COVID-19 were sourced from the United States, Italy and Spain. T cells, B-cell-depleted T cells, or PBMCs supplied cDNA or gDNA.

Those enrolled in Seattle joined during active infection and were followed longitudinally afterward. Original analysis: Estimated nucleated cell counts came from reference gene primer amplification. Repertoires were generated with immunoSEQ multiplex PCR, while TCRdb's copy carries only in-frame clones and drops some. The V and J calls and clone size were taken over from that table, and D and trimming were inferred from the DNA. The sample yields approximately 330,000 clones, roughly 87% seen once. Sequencing was carried out using peripheral blood. The sequence derives from a young man with COVID-19, enrolled during active disease.

The CDR3 here is CASSSRTGLPYEQYF. CDR3 nucleotide sequence: TGTGCCAGCAGTTCCCGGACAGGATTGCCCTACGAGCAGTACTTC. J is TRBJ2-7 and V is TRBV6-5; 7 bases map to TRBD1. This CDR3 has 15 residues. Unmatched junction bases numbered 8, after V lost 4 bases and J lost 2 bases. The V gene's germline CDR1 is MNHEY and CDR2 SVGAGI.